Shown below are 11 T cell receptor beta chains from a single sample sequenced in a study of spatial heterogeneity in lung cancer (dated by TCRdb to about 2019). What this sample's time point label stands for: blood at routine non-recurrence follow-up after resection. Whole RNA extracted from tumor and nontumor lung tissue, or from cryopreserved PBMC samples, was used for TCR sequencing without cell sorting. Receptor amplification or capture employed 5' RACE. For sequencing, a NextSeq 500 was employed. The public reads were reanalyzed by TCRdb: fastp trimming at Q25, MiXCR alignment, in-frame beta chains only. Under each unique CDR3 protein, matching rows form one entry showing the most common genes and DNA. The sample includes about 120,000 distinct CDR3 sequences, with roughly an eighth observed a single time. Roughly 15% of the sample lies in the top ten. The starting material was PBMCs, obtained at follow-up. Receptor source: a male donor with early-stage non-small cell lung cancer.

This clonotype has a handful of counts. This chain joins TRBV5-4 and TRBJ2-3; 11 bases agree with TRBD2. The CDR3 runs to 17 residues. V dropped 5 bases and J dropped 4; count of bases not matched to a gene: 12. Germline CDR1 SGHNT, CDR2 YYREEE (reference sequence). The CDR3 loop reads CASRISGRGTIADTQYF. For the CDR3, the DNA is TGTGCCAGCAGGATTAGCGGGAGGGGGACGATCGCAGATACGCAGTATTTT.

The CDR3 loop is CASSLAQGSNQPQHF. Written as DNA, the CDR3 is TGTGCCAGCAGCTTAGCACAGGGGTCGAATCAGCCCCAGCATTTT. The chain links TRBV7-9 to TRBJ1-5, with 7 bases fitting TRBD1. Germline V gives CDR1 SEHNR, CDR2 FQNEAQ (reference sequence). The CDR3 has 15 residues. The ends lost 0 bases at V and 4 bases at J; junction bases unmatched: 3.

This sequence joins TRBV28 and TRBJ2-7; no firm D call. This CDR3 is 12 amino acids long. Looked up from germline, CDR1 is MDHEN and CDR2 is SYDVKM. The V gene lost 2 bases and the J gene lost 4 bases, with 6 bases spanning the gap. CDR3 in DNA: TGTGCCAGCAGTTTACCAGGTTACGAGCAGTACTTC. It encodes CASSLPGYEQYF.

The chain couples TRBV5-1 to TRBJ1-2; D not certain. The CDR3 has 14 amino acids. V lost 4 bases and J lost 4, with 14 bases in between. Germline CDR1 and CDR2: SGHRS and YFSETQ. CDR3 residues: CASSQDLPVYGYTF. In DNA form, the CDR3 reads TGCGCCAGCAGCCAAGACCTCCCGGTCTATGGCTACACCTTC.

The chain is built from TRBV4-3 and TRBJ2-3; D ambiguous. V lost 0 bases and J lost 2, with 9 bases in between. The CDR3 consists of 15 residues. The germline V gene has CDR1 LGHNA and CDR2 YSLEER. The CDR3 here is CASSQDPSPTDTQYF. The CDR3 DNA follows: TGCGCCAGCAGCCAAGATCCCAGTCCCACAGATACGCAGTATTTT.

This chain joins TRBV19 and TRBJ1-2; D call uncertain. The CDR3 has 15 residues. The V gene lost 4 bases and the J gene lost 1 base, with 13 bases spanning the gap. The germline gives CDR1 LNHDA, CDR2 SQIVND (reference sequence). Written as DNA, the CDR3 is TGTGCCAGTAGTACGGGTCCAAACCTTAACTATGGCTACACCTTC. This sequence encodes CASSTGPNLNYGYTF.

The CDR3 region has the DNA TGTGCCAGCACGCAGTCATACACAGGTACCTACGAGCAGTACTTC. It translates to CASTQSYTGTYEQYF. The chain couples TRBV11-3 to TRBJ2-7; D is possibly TRBD1 (5 bases). The CDR3 is made up of 15 amino acids. CDR1 and CDR2 from the germline V gene are SGHNT and YENEEA. V was clipped by 7 bases and J by 2 bases, with 18 bases between them. The complete variable domain, with remaining parts taken from reference TRBV11-3 and TRBJ2-7, reads EAGVVQSPRYKIIEKKQPVAFWCNPISGHNTLYWYLQNLGQGPELLIRYENEEAVDDSQLPKDRFSAERLKGVDSTLKIQPAELGDSAVYLCASTQSYTGTYEQYFGPGTRLTVT.

This chain connects TRBV6-2 or TRBV6-3 to TRBJ2-3; D is undetermined. Trimming removed 6 bases at V and 0 bases at J, with 10 bases between. This CDR3 region has 14 residues. The germline gives CDR1 MNHEY, CDR2 SVGEGT. The CDR3 DNA sequence: TGTGCCAGCAGCCCCCGTTCTAGCACAGATACGCAGTATTTT. This translates into CASSPRSSTDTQYF.

CDR3 bases: TGTGCCAGCAGCTCCCTCGGGACACCCGCTGAAGCTTTCTTT. Translating it yields CASSSLGTPAEAFF. The chain links TRBV28 to TRBJ1-1, with a weak D call TRBD1 (6 bases). The CDR3 is 14 residues long. Trimming stripped 6 bases from V and 6 bases from J, with 17 bases between. The germline V gene encodes CDR1 MDHEN and CDR2 SYDVKM.

The V call is TRBV6-1, the J call TRBJ1-1, with D possibly TRBD1 on 6 matching bases. The germline CDR1 and CDR2 sequences are MNHNS and SASEGT. V lost 1 base to trimming and J lost 5 bases, with 14 bases between them. The CDR3 extends over 15 amino acids. The CDR3 sequence is CASSEGAGVRTEAFF. In DNA form, the CDR3 reads TGTGCCAGCAGTGAAGGGGCAGGGGTAAGGACTGAAGCTTTCTTT.

There are many counts of this clonotype. The CDR3 sequence: CASSWDVGMNTEAFF. The CDR3 DNA reads as TGTGCCAGCAGTTGGGACGTCGGAATGAACACTGAAGCTTTCTTT. The chain carries TRBV12-3 or TRBV12-4 and TRBJ1-1; D perhaps matches TRBD1 (5 bases). Trimming took off 4 bases at V and 0 bases at J, with 12 bases between the two ends. The CDR3 runs 15 residues.